This T cell receptor (beta chain) was profiled in a study of T cells in localized non-small cell lung cancer. Study-wide results and caveats: A single tumor region was sequenced, leaving heterogeneity possible. Maximal T cell clonality occurred in uninvolved adjacent lung, with tumor ranking below it.

Here immunoSEQ multiplex PCR was the method, and the copy in TCRdb shows in-frame clones only, minus some. The sample consists of roughly 26,000 clones, less than 95% of them appearing once. Concerning this clone: Its antigen is not known.

The CDR3 consists of 15 residues. The V segment lost 0 bases and the J segment 6 bases; nucleotides outside the gene matches: 5. Germline values: CDR1 MNHNY, CDR2 SVGAGI (reference sequence). The chain recombines TRBV6-6 with TRBJ2-7; 10 nucleotides align to TRBD1. The input for sequencing was peripheral blood, taken before any cancer treatment. This sequence originates from a female donor older than 55 with stage II squamous cell lung carcinoma. The CDR3 loop is CASSYSGTGAGEQYF. As DNA, the CDR3 is TGTGCCAGCAGTTACTCGGGGACAGGGGCCGGCGAGCAGTACTTC.